These 20 T cell receptor beta chains were all obtained from the same sample, sequenced in a study of blood T cell repertoires in COVID-19. TCRdb's copy holds only in-frame clones and misses some; the assay was immunoSEQ multiplex PCR. The sample has tens of thousands of clones; roughly 83% are singletons. The sequencing sample was made of peripheral blood. Receptors originate from a man between 65 and 85 years old with acute or convalescent COVID-19.

The V and J genes are TRBV29-1 and TRBJ2-3; 11 positions match TRBD2. From germline, CDR1 is SQVTM and CDR2 ANQGSEA. The CDR3 runs 17 residues. J gave up 1 base and V 5 bases, and 11 bases lay outside the gene matches. DNA for the CDR3: TGCAGCGTTTCTTACCCACTTAGCGGGAGGGGCACAGATACGCAGTATTTT. It specifies CSVSYPLSGRGTDTQYF.

This chain connects TRBV6-5 to TRBJ2-1, with D perhaps matching TRBD2 (5 bases). The CDR3 totals 15 residues. Germline values: CDR1 MNHEY, CDR2 SVGAGI. Trimming shortened V by 7 bases and J by 0 bases, and 13 bases separated the two germline ends. The CDR3 bases are TGTGCCAGCACCCGAGGGTCTAGCTCCTACAATGAGCAGTTCTTC. It is translated as CASTRGSSSYNEQFF.

V usage is TRBV11-3 and J usage is TRBJ2-3; D is unclear. Per the germline V gene, CDR1 is SGHNT and CDR2 is YENEEA. Trimming shortened V by 5 bases and J by 4 bases, and 13 bases separated the two germline ends. This CDR3 has 14 residues. The chain's CDR3 is CASSLAGLADTQYF. In nucleotides, the CDR3 is TGTGCCAGCAGCCTCGCCGGTTTAGCAGATACGCAGTATTTT. The entire variable domain, with the rest obtained from reference TRBV11-3 and TRBJ2-3, is as follows: EAGVVQSPRYKIIEKKQPVAFWCNPISGHNTLYWYLQNLGQGPELLIRYENEEAVDDSQLPKDRFSAERLKGVDSTLKIQPAELGDSAVYLCASSLAGLADTQYFGPGTRLTVL.

This clone was observed once. CDR3 protein: CSVEPYSGRNEQFF. The CDR3 DNA reads TGCAGCGTTGAACCTTATTCGGGGAGGAATGAGCAGTTCTTC. V gene TRBV29-1 combines with J gene TRBJ2-1; possibly TRBD2 for D (6 bases). The germline V gene encodes CDR1 SQVTM and CDR2 ANQGSEA. Trimming removed 2 bases at V and 7 bases at J, with 15 bases between. CDR3 size: 14 residues.

The chain combines TRBV30 with TRBJ1-1; TRBD1 aligns across 8 bases. Germline V lookup: CDR1 GTSNPN, CDR2 SVGIG (reference sequence). The length of the CDR3 is 12 residues. V was pared by 7 bases and J by 5 bases, with 6 bases of the junction left unmatched. The CDR3 region has the DNA TGTGCCTCAACAGGGGGAAGGACTGAAGCTTTCTTT. Encoded protein: CASTGGRTEAFF.

The chain links TRBV27 to TRBJ1-1, with 8 bases that match TRBD1. Germline lookup yields CDR1 MNHEY and CDR2 SMNVEV (reference sequence). J gave up 3 bases and V 3 bases, and 3 bases lay outside the gene matches. The CDR3 contains 14 residues. CDR3 protein: CASSLNRGYTEAFF. DNA of the CDR3: TGTGCCAGCAGTTTGAACAGGGGGTACACTGAAGCTTTCTTT.

This clone has just one count. The chain recombines TRBV4-1 with TRBJ2-4; TRBD1 is a possible D gene (5 bases). Germline CDR1 is MGHRA and CDR2 is YSYEKL. V dropped 5 bases and J dropped 8 bases, with 19 bases sitting between them. The CDR3 has 15 residues. In DNA, the CDR3 is TGCGCCAGCAGCGGGGCCATGAGAGACTGGGACATTCAGTACTTC. It yields the protein CASSGAMRDWDIQYF.

V and J are TRBV2 and TRBJ2-4; 7 bases map to TRBD2. The CDR3 is 15 residues long. Germline assignment: CDR1 SNHLY and CDR2 FYNNEI. Trimming cost V 5 bases and J 6 bases; bases outside gene matches: 10. CDR3 sequence: CASSPTRAGRNIQYF. For the CDR3, the DNA is TGTGCCAGCAGTCCCACCCGAGCGGGAAGAAACATTCAGTACTTC.

This chain links TRBV12-5 with TRBJ2-2, with 7 positions matching TRBD1. Per the germline V gene, CDR1 is LGHNT and CDR2 is FRNRAP. This CDR3 is 15 amino acids long. The V segment lost 6 bases and the J segment 6 bases; nucleotides outside the gene matches: 10. CDR3 sequence reads: CASGHIQGESGELFF. CDR3 coding DNA: TGTGCTAGTGGCCATATTCAGGGGGAGTCCGGGGAGCTGTTTTTT. The full variable domain, rest sourced from reference TRBV12-5 and TRBJ2-2, is DARVTQTPRHKVTEMGQEVTMRCQPILGHNTVFWYRQTMMQGLELLAYFRNRAPLDDSGMPKDRFSAEMPDATLATLKIQPSEPRDSAVYFCASGHIQGESGELFFGEGSRLTVL.

The genes are TRBV7-9 and TRBJ1-1, with 7 bases matching TRBD1. Trimming took 2 bases from V and 6 from J; bases not matched to a gene: 9. Looked up from germline, CDR1 is SEHNR and CDR2 is FQNEAQ (reference sequence). The CDR3 extends over 15 amino acids. CDR3 loop: CASSLSGQVEAEAFF. The DNA of the CDR3 is TGTGCCAGCAGCTTAAGTGGACAGGTCGAGGCTGAAGCTTTCTTT.

The chain employs TRBV25-1 and TRBJ2-1; D is undetermined. Per germline, CDR1 MGHDK and CDR2 SYGVNS. Trimming removed 11 bases at V and 8 bases at J, with 19 bases between. This CDR3 contains 13 residues. The CDR3 spells CAPARVNKHEQFF. The CDR3 nucleotides are TGTGCCCCTGCCCGGGTGAACAAACATGAGCAGTTCTTC.

The CDR3 bases are TGTGCCAGCAGTCCGGGACAGGGTATTAGCTACACCTTC. As protein: CASSPGQGISYTF. The rearrangement uses TRBV6-5 and TRBJ1-2; 9 nucleotides agree with TRBD1. Germline trimming cut 5 bases from V and 9 bases from J; bases unmatched to any gene: 7. Germline V CDR1 and CDR2: MNHEY, SVGAGI. The CDR3 spans 13 residues.

The CDR3 protein is CASSLADPRAGELFF. DNA of the CDR3: TGTGCCAGCAGCTTAGCGGACCCGCGGGCCGGGGAGCTGTTTTTT. The rearrangement joins TRBV7-9 to TRBJ2-2, with D possibly being TRBD2 (5 bases). The CDR3 loop spans 15 amino acids. V lost 0 bases, J lost 6 bases, and 11 bases lay in between. CDR1 is SEHNR, CDR2 FQNEAQ, per germline (reference sequence).

The V and J genes are TRBV28 and TRBJ2-6, with D possibly matching TRBD2 (7 bases). The germline CDR1 and CDR2 sequences are MDHEN and SYDVKM. The CDR3 sequence is 16 residues long. V was shortened by 5 bases and J by 3 bases, with 14 bases between the two germline ends. As DNA, the CDR3 is TGTGCCAGCAGTCAAGGGGGGGCAGGTGGGGCCAACGTCCTGACTTTC. It is translated as CASSQGGAGGANVLTF.

V usage is TRBV5-6 and J usage is TRBJ1-5, with TRBD1 matching over 11 bases. Germline V gene lookup returns CDR1 SGHDT and CDR2 YYEEEE. V shed 3 bases, J shed 7 bases, and the junction held 9 bases outside the gene matches. The CDR3 is made up of 16 amino acids. CDR3 loop: CASSSSGQGERQPQHF. DNA of the CDR3: TGTGCCAGCAGCTCTTCGGGACAGGGGGAACGGCAGCCCCAGCATTTT.

The CDR3 nucleotides are TGTGCCAGCAGCCCAGCGGGACAGGGGGCGTCCAATGAGCAGTTCTTC. Its translation is CASSPAGQGASNEQFF. The chain couples TRBV7-3 to TRBJ2-1, with 12 bases aligning to TRBD1. The V gene's germline CDR1 is SGHTA and CDR2 FQGTGA. The CDR3 length is 16 residues. With 5 bases clipped from V and 6 bases from J, the junction kept 8 bases outside the gene matches.

This CDR3 is CASRGLVINEQFF. CDR3 coding DNA: TGTGCCAGCAGGGGACTAGTGATCAATGAGCAGTTCTTC. V usage is TRBV6-5 and J usage is TRBJ2-1, with 8 bases that match TRBD2. Germline lookup yields CDR1 MNHEY and CDR2 SVGAGI. The CDR3 has 13 amino acids. The V segment lost 6 bases and the J segment 6 bases; nucleotides outside the gene matches: 4.

This chain links TRBV5-6 with TRBJ1-5; D is ambiguous. V gave up 0 bases and J gave up 4 bases, with 5 bases separating them. The CDR3 spans 13 residues. Looked up from germline, CDR1 is SGHDT and CDR2 is YYEEEE. The CDR3 reads CASSLAANQPQHF. The CDR3 bases are TGTGCCAGCAGCTTGGCCGCGAATCAGCCCCAGCATTTT.

V usage is TRBV30 and J usage is TRBJ2-5; no reliable D call. Trimming removed 2 bases at V and 4 bases at J, with 5 bases between. Germline-derived CDR1 and CDR2 are GTSNPN and SVGIG (reference sequence). This CDR3 region has 11 residues. CDR3 region: CAWSFRETQYF. The CDR3 nucleotides read TGTGCCTGGAGTTTCAGAGAGACCCAGTACTTC.

DNA for the CDR3: TGTGCCATCAGTGACCTGGTAACAGGGGGGGTTGGAAACACCATATATTTT. This codes for CAISDLVTGGVGNTIYF. The J gene is TRBJ1-3, the V gene TRBV10-3, with 8 bases lining up with TRBD1. The CDR3 covers 17 residues. Germline V gene sequence: CDR1 ENHRY, CDR2 SYGVKD. The junction had 10 bases not matched to a gene; V was cut back by 3 bases and J by 3 bases.